The 26 T cell receptor beta chains below were found in one sample sequenced in a study of early T cells in non-severe SARS-CoV-2 infection (dated by TCRdb to about 2021). Library generation was performed with 5' RACE. Instrument used: NextSeq 500. TCRdb reworked the public reads: Q25 trimming with fastp, MiXCR clone assembly, productive beta chains retained. Each record represents a unique CDR3 protein, reported with the most common genes and DNA among its rows. Within this sample are tens of thousands of distinct CDR3 sequences, with approximately 15% of them counted one time only. Of the sample, about 3.7% is held by the ten largest clones. Sequenced material: whole blood, taken at baseline. The origin of the receptors is an adult who was a healthcare worker with PCR-confirmed SARS-CoV-2 infection or an uninfected control (not recorded which).

This clonotype was detected a few times. The chain couples TRBV28 to TRBJ2-3; D not certain. Between the trimmed V and J ends, which lost 3 bases and 4 bases, there was a span of 14 bases. The CDR3 loop spans 15 amino acids. The V gene's germline CDR1 is MDHEN and CDR2 SYDVKM. In DNA form, the CDR3 reads TGTGCCAGCAGTTTCGAGAGTTCCAGCGCAGATACGCAGTATTTT. The encoded protein is CASSFESSSADTQYF.

The chain recombines TRBV5-1 with TRBJ2-7; 7 bases line up with TRBD1. This CDR3 has 15 residues. V was clipped by 4 bases and J by 0 bases; unmatched bases: 7. The germline V gene encodes CDR1 SGHRS and CDR2 YFSETQ. The CDR3 region is CASSPRDSASYEQYF. DNA of the CDR3: TGCGCCAGCAGCCCCCGGGACAGCGCCTCCTACGAGCAGTACTTC.

This rearrangement joins TRBV25-1 to TRBJ1-1; tentative D call: TRBD1 (6 bases). Germline CDR1 and CDR2: MGHDK and SYGVNS. The CDR3 is 17 residues long. V shed 8 bases and J shed 0 bases, with 22 bases lying between them. CDR3 in amino acids: CASARGAGISMNTEAFF. The DNA for the CDR3 is TGTGCCAGCGCCCGGGGGGCGGGCATTAGCATGAACACTGAAGCTTTCTTT. The whole variable domain, filled in from reference TRBV25-1 and TRBJ1-1, reads EADIYQTPRYLVIGTGKKITLECSQTMGHDKMYWYQQDPGMELHLIHYSYGVNSTEKGDLSSESTVSRIRTEHFPLTLESARPSHTSQYLCASARGAGISMNTEAFFGQGTRLTVV.

This clonotype was seen a few times. The chain joins TRBV27 to TRBJ2-4; no definite D call. There are 15 residues in the CDR3. Germline lookup yields CDR1 MNHEY and CDR2 SMNVEV (reference sequence). The V gene lost 6 bases and the J gene lost 0 bases, with 12 bases spanning the gap. The CDR3 DNA reads as TGTGCCAGCAGCTTTTCCTGGGGAGCCAAAAACATTCAGTACTTC. It translates to CASSFSWGAKNIQYF.

This clonotype has a handful of counts. The V and J genes are TRBV20-1 and TRBJ2-1, with 11 positions matching TRBD2. The CDR3 loop spans 14 amino acids. With V trimmed by 2 bases and J by 5 bases, 2 bases remained unmatched. Looked up from germline, CDR1 is DFQATT and CDR2 is SNEGSKA (reference sequence). CDR3 loop: CSARTSGRNNEQFF. DNA for the CDR3: TGCAGTGCTAGAACTAGCGGGAGAAACAATGAGCAGTTCTTC.

This clonotype has just a few counts. The chain recombines TRBV10-3 with TRBJ2-5; 13 positions agree with TRBD2. The CDR3 sequence is 17 residues long. Germline loops: CDR1 ENHRY, CDR2 SYGVKD. V lost 4 bases and J lost 4; bases outside the gene matches: 9. The DNA for the CDR3 is TGTGCCATCAGTGGCCAGGGACTAGCGGGAAGTCCAGAGACCCAGTACTTC. Its protein is CAISGQGLAGSPETQYF.

This clonotype was observed at least ten times. The V and J genes are TRBV5-1 and TRBJ2-2; D is ambiguous. Trimming removed 0 bases from V and 3 bases from J, with 6 bases in between. Per the germline V gene, CDR1 is SGHRS and CDR2 is YFSETQ. The CDR3 is 14 residues long. The CDR3 spells CASSLGFDTGELFF. The CDR3 DNA is TGCGCCAGCAGCTTGGGTTTTGACACCGGGGAGCTGTTTTTT.

The rearrangement uses TRBV12-3 or TRBV12-4 and TRBJ2-3; no definite D call. This CDR3 contains 15 residues. V gave up 3 bases and J gave up 0 bases, with 10 bases separating them. This CDR3 reads CASSLTRPSTDTQYF. The DNA of the CDR3 is TGTGCCAGCAGTTTGACGCGGCCTAGCACAGATACGCAGTATTTT.

This clonotype was detected only a few times. This chain links TRBV12-3 or TRBV12-4 with TRBJ2-5, with 10 bases that match TRBD2. The CDR3 is 15 residues long. Losses at the gene ends were 3 bases for V and 5 bases for J; bases not matched to a gene: 6. CDR3 bases: TGTGCCAGCAGTTTCGGGCTAGCGGGGGTGGAGACCCAGTACTTC. Translation: CASSFGLAGVETQYF.

This clonotype was observed at least ten times. In nucleotides, the CDR3 is TGTGCCAGCAGCCCCTGGGGGGGGAACACCGGGGAGCTGTTTTTT. This encodes CASSPWGGNTGELFF. The chain joins TRBV7-8 to TRBJ2-2, with 7 nucleotides matching TRBD2. There are 15 residues in the CDR3. V shed 5 bases, J shed 1 base, and the junction held 4 bases outside the gene matches. Germline V gives CDR1 SGHVS, CDR2 FQNEAQ.

This chain joins TRBV5-1 and TRBJ2-5; D gene ambiguous. Germline V gives CDR1 SGHRS, CDR2 YFSETQ. The CDR3 covers 15 residues. V gave up 4 bases and J gave up 1 base, with 14 bases separating them. The CDR3 DNA follows: TGCGCCAGCAGCGCTGCTGGAGTACTCCAAGAGACCCAGTACTTC. It encodes CASSAAGVLQETQYF. Using reference TRBV5-1 and TRBJ2-5 for the parts outside the CDR3, the full variable domain is KAGVTQTPRYLIKTRGQQVTLSCSPISGHRSVSWYQQTPGQGLQFLFEYFSETQRNKGNFPGRFSGRQFSNSRSEMNVSTLELGDSALYLCASSAAGVLQETQYFGPGTRLLVL.

J is TRBJ2-3 and V is TRBV29-1, with D possibly called TRBD1 or TRBD2 (6 bases each). The V and J ends lost 6 bases and 3 bases respectively, with 19 bases between them. Germline CDR1 is SQVTM and CDR2 is ANQGSEA. The CDR3 spans 15 residues. Here the CDR3 reads CSVAGHLGVTDTQYF. DNA for the CDR3: TGCAGCGTGGCGGGACACCTGGGAGTTACAGATACGCAGTATTTT.

This clonotype was seen only a few times. The V gene is TRBV12-3 or TRBV12-4, the J gene TRBJ1-5; D is possibly TRBD1 (6 bases). The CDR3 runs 15 residues. V was clipped by 7 bases and J by 4 bases, with 17 bases between them. This CDR3 is CASTLGGRGNQPQHF. CDR3 coding DNA: TGTGCCAGCACCCTGGGGGGGAGGGGGAATCAGCCCCAGCATTTT.

This rearrangement joins TRBV6-5 to TRBJ2-3, with TRBD1 as a possible D gene (6 bases). Germline-derived CDR1 and CDR2 are MNHEY and SVGAGI. The CDR3 length is 13 residues. The ends were cut back, 4 bases at V and 6 bases at J, with 11 bases in the middle. The CDR3 reads CASSFAGADTQYF. The CDR3 bases are TGTGCCAGCAGTTTCGCAGGGGCGGATACGCAGTATTTT.

This clonotype was picked up a small number of times. This rearrangement joins TRBV28 to TRBJ1-2; D is ambiguous. Looked up from germline, CDR1 is MDHEN and CDR2 is SYDVKM. The germline V and J ends were trimmed by 2 bases and 0 bases, with 4 bases remaining between them. This CDR3 has 13 amino acids. In DNA form, the CDR3 reads TGTGCCAGCAGTTTAACGGCTAACTATGGCTACACCTTC. It translates to CASSLTANYGYTF.

In its sample, this clonotype was seen once. The V gene is TRBV9, the J gene TRBJ2-1, with 8 bases fitting TRBD2. Trimming removed 4 bases from V and 2 bases from J; junction bases left unmatched: 8. This CDR3 is built from 16 residues. Germline V lookup: CDR1 SGDLS, CDR2 YYNGEE. DNA of the CDR3: TGTGCCAGCAGCAATTCACTAGCGGCAACCTACAATGAGCAGTTCTTC. Amino acids: CASSNSLAATYNEQFF. Variable domain in full (rest from reference TRBV9 and TRBJ2-1): DSGVTQTPKHLITATGQRVTLRCSPRSGDLSVYWYQQSLDQGLQFLIQYYNGEERAKGNILERFSAQQFPDLHSELNLSSLELGDSALYFCASSNSLAATYNEQFFGPGTRLTVL.

This clonotype showed up many times. The V call is TRBV7-2, the J call TRBJ2-3, with 9 bases that match TRBD2. The trim removed 6 bases at V and 4 bases at J, leaving 5 bases unmatched. The V gene's germline CDR1 is SGHTA and CDR2 FQGNSA. The CDR3 length is 14 residues. The CDR3 here is CASRPGLASDTQYF. DNA for the CDR3: TGTGCCAGCAGACCGGGACTAGCATCAGATACGCAGTATTTT.

The chain joins TRBV11-2 to TRBJ2-4; TRBD1 aligns across 8 bases. Germline assignment: CDR1 SGHAT and CDR2 FQNNGV. The J segment lost 8 bases and the V segment lost 6 bases, leaving 3 bases of the junction unmatched. The CDR3 has 12 amino acids. This CDR3 is CASRNRGYIQYF. DNA of the CDR3: TGTGCCAGCAGAAACAGGGGGTACATTCAGTACTTC.

V is TRBV5-1 and J is TRBJ2-2; no definite D call. Germline V gives CDR1 SGHRS, CDR2 YFSETQ. This CDR3 has 14 amino acids. The V end was cut by 1 base, the J end by 1 base, with 5 bases between. This CDR3 is CASSLWGNTGELFF. The CDR3 DNA reads TGCGCCAGCAGCTTGTGGGGGAACACCGGGGAGCTGTTTTTT.

This clonotype was found a few times. The chain is built from TRBV19 and TRBJ2-5; a possible D gene is TRBD1 (6 bases). Trimming took 6 bases from V and 4 from J, leaving 12 bases between them. Germline V lookup: CDR1 LNHDA, CDR2 SQIVND (reference sequence). This CDR3 is built from 13 residues. The chain's CDR3 is CASRADRRETQYF. For the CDR3, the DNA is TGTGCCAGTAGGGCAGACAGGCGAGAGACCCAGTACTTC.

The V gene is TRBV7-3, the J gene TRBJ2-7; D gene unclear. The CDR3 contains 14 residues. V lost 3 bases and J 6 bases, leaving 15 bases between the germline ends. Germline CDR1 reads SGHTA; CDR2 reads FQGTGA. The CDR3 bases are TGTGCCAGCAGCTTTTCACGCGGACCTGGCGAGCAGTACTTC. This gives the protein CASSFSRGPGEQYF.

The CDR3 DNA reads TGTGCCAGCAGTGAAGGACTAGCGGGGCCCTACGAGCAGTACTTC. Protein: CASSEGLAGPYEQYF. The chain joins TRBV6-1 to TRBJ2-7, with 11 positions matching TRBD2. CDR3 length equals 15 residues. Germline V lookup: CDR1 MNHNS, CDR2 SASEGT. The V and J ends lost 1 base and 2 bases, in that order; junction bases with no gene match: 1.

The chain links TRBV4-1 to TRBJ2-5, with 11 bases that match TRBD1. Per the germline V gene, CDR1 is MGHRA and CDR2 is YSYEKL. The CDR3 covers 16 residues. V lost 2 bases, J lost 2 bases, and 4 bases stayed unmatched. The CDR3 coding sequence is TGCGCCAGCAGCCAAACCGGGACAGGGGGACAAGAGACCCAGTACTTC. Translated, it gives CASSQTGTGGQETQYF.

This chain uses TRBV30 with TRBJ2-1; 10 bases are shared with TRBD2. There are 13 residues in the CDR3. Trimming at V came to 3 bases and at J to 8 bases, leaving 4 bases not matched to a gene. Germline V gives CDR1 GTSNPN, CDR2 SVGIG (reference sequence). CDR3 loop: CAWSGLAADEQFF. CDR3 in DNA: TGTGCCTGGAGCGGACTAGCGGCAGATGAGCAGTTCTTC. The full variable domain, rest sourced from reference TRBV30 and TRBJ2-1, is SQTIHQWPATLVQPVGSPLSLECTVEGTSNPNLYWYRQAAGRGLQLLFYSVGIGQISSEVPQNLSASRPQDRQFILSSKKLLLSDSGFYLCAWSGLAADEQFFGPGTRLTVL.

The V call is TRBV20-1, the J call TRBJ1-2; D remains ambiguous. This CDR3 has 11 residues. Deletions cut 1 base from V and 0 bases from J, with 0 bases between. Germline V lookup: CDR1 DFQATT, CDR2 SNEGSKA (reference sequence). CDR3 loop: CSARANYGYTF. CDR3 in DNA: TGCAGTGCTAGAGCTAACTATGGCTACACCTTC.

The chain combines TRBV25-1 with TRBJ2-1; TRBD2 matches 9 bases. CDR1 is MGHDK, CDR2 SYGVNS, per germline. The CDR3 is 12 amino acids. CDR3 residues: CQGLAGPLGQFF. DNA of the CDR3: TGTCAGGGGCTAGCGGGGCCCCTCGGGCAGTTCTTC.